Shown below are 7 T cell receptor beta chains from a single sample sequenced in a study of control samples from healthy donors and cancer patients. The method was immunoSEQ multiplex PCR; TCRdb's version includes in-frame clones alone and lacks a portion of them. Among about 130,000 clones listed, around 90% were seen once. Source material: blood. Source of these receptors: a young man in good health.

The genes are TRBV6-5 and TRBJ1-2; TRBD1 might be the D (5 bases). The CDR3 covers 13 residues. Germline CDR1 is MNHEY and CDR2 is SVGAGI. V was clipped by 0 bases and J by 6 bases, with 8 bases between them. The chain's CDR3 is CASSYSGGDGYTF. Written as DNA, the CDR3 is TGTGCCAGCAGTTACTCCGGGGGGGATGGCTACACCTTC.

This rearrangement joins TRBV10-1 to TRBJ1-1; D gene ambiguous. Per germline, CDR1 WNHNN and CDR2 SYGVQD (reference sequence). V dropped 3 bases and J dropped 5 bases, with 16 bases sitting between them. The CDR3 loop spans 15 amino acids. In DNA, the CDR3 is TGCGCCAGCAGTGAAGGGTTGGGAAGCGAGACTGAAGCTTTCTTT. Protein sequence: CASSEGLGSETEAFF.

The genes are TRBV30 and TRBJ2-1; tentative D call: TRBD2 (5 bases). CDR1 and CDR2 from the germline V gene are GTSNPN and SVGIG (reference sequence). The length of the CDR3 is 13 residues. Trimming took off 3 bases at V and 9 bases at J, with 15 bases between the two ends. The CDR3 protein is CAWRASSRVEQFF. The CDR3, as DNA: TGTGCCTGGAGAGCATCTAGCAGAGTTGAGCAGTTCTTC.

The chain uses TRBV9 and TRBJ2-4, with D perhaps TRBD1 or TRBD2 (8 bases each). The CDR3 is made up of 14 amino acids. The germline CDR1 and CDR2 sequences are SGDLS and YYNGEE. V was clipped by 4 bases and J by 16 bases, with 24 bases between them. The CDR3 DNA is TGTGCCAGCAGCCCCCAGGGGGCGGGGGGCCTGTTCTACTTC. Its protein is CASSPQGAGGLFYF.

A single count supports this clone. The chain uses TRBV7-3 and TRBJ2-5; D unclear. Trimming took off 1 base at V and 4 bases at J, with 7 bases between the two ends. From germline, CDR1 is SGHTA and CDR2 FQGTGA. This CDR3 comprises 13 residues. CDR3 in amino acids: CASSLSGGETQYF. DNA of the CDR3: TGTGCCAGCAGCTTAAGTGGTGGAGAGACCCAGTACTTC.

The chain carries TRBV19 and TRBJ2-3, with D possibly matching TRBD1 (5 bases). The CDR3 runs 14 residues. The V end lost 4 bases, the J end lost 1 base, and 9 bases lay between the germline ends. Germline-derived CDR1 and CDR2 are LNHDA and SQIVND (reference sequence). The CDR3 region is CASSTQVGTDTQYF. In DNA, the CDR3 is TGTGCCAGTAGTACACAGGTGGGCACAGATACGCAGTATTTT.

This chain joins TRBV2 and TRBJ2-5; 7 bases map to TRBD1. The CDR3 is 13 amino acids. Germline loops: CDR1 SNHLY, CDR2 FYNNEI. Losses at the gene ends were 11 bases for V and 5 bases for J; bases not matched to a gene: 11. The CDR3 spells CAQRGLAAETQYF. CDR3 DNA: TGTGCCCAAAGGGGGCTAGCAGCCGAGACCCAGTACTTC.